This entry describes one T cell receptor beta chain. The target antigen is unknown. A much larger clone is a single base away; this may be a read error. This sample stems from a study of CD8 T cells in ankylosing spondylitis. Whole-study findings and limits: Made up of about eight highly homologous variants, a TCR beta motif appeared characteristic of ankylosing spondylitis blood. The study looked at matched synovial fluid samples from ankylosing spondylitis patients. Disease-linked clones were reported to be significantly enriched there. A number of the motif variants had already been described in reactive arthritis synovial fluid and blood.

The CDR3 has 15 amino acids. Germline V gene lookup returns CDR1 SQVTM and CDR2 ANQGSEA. Preparation of TCR beta libraries was done by quantitative 5'-RACE with molecular barcodes. TCRdb called the 5' RACE reads again in MiXCR, with one record for every CDR3 protein. In the table there are about 280,000 distinct CDR3 sequences, 15% to 25% of which are singletons. The receptor was isolated from a male donor with ankylosing spondylitis or in good health (not recorded which). The chain links TRBV29-1 to TRBJ2-1, with TRBD2 identical over 10 bases. The sample consisted of blood, either unsorted or a sorted T cell fraction (not recorded which). The CDR3 is CSVPSLAGAGNEQLF. CDR3 bases: TGCAGCGTCCCTTCTCTAGCGGGAGCTGGCAATGAGCAGCTCTTC.